This T cell receptor beta chain was recorded in a study of blood T cell repertoires in COVID-19. About the research overall: Italy, Spain and the United States were the sources of the convalescent and acute COVID-19 samples.

Only in-frame clones appear in the TCRdb table, and some are missing; sequencing was by immunoSEQ multiplex PCR. The sample contains about 80,000 clones, over 70% of which appear only once. The CDR3 sequence is 13 residues long. Trimming removed 3 bases from V and 1 base from J, with 6 bases in between. CDR1 is LNHDA and CDR2 is SQIVND in the germline V gene (reference sequence). The chain links TRBV19 to TRBJ1-1, with D uncertain. The TCR comes from an elderly man with acute or convalescent COVID-19. Sample: peripheral blood. The CDR3 coding sequence is TGTGCCAGTAGTATTAGTCCGAACACTGAAGCTTTCTTT. Translated: CASSISPNTEAFF. The full variable domain, its missing parts supplied by reference TRBV19 and TRBJ1-1, is DGGITQSPKYLFRKEGQNVTLSCEQNLNHDAMYWYRQDPGQGLRLIYYSQIVNDFQKGDIAEGYSVSREKKESFPLTVTSAQKNPTAFYLCASSISPNTEAFFGQGTRLTVV.